This TCR beta chain appears in the sequencing data of a study of type 1 and type 2 diabetes patients. Study-level findings and limits: Type 2 diabetes and control V and J usage correlated highly, about 0.97.

Worth noting for this clonotype: Antigen: not known.

PCR was run on genomic DNA. The TCR beta CDR3 region was amplified using 30 forward and 13 reverse primers. One entry per CDR3 protein results from TCRdb running MiXCR on the multiplex PCR reads. The sample has about 250,000 distinct CDR3 sequences, roughly 48% seen once; the top ten hold roughly 13%. The germline CDR1 and CDR2 sequences are WSHSY and SAAADI. The CDR3 is made up of 20 amino acids. Trimming at V came to 4 bases and at J to 4 bases, leaving 21 bases not matched to a gene. The receptor comes from a man between 18 and 29 years old with type 2 diabetes. The sample consisted of peripheral blood mononuclear cells (PBMCs). The chain links TRBV10-2 to TRBJ2-7; 11 bases fit TRBD2. CDR3 bases: TGCGCCAGCAGTGTCCAATGGACTAGCGGGCACAATAGGGGGAAGTACGAGCAGTACTTC. It codes for CASSVQWTSGHNRGKYEQYF.